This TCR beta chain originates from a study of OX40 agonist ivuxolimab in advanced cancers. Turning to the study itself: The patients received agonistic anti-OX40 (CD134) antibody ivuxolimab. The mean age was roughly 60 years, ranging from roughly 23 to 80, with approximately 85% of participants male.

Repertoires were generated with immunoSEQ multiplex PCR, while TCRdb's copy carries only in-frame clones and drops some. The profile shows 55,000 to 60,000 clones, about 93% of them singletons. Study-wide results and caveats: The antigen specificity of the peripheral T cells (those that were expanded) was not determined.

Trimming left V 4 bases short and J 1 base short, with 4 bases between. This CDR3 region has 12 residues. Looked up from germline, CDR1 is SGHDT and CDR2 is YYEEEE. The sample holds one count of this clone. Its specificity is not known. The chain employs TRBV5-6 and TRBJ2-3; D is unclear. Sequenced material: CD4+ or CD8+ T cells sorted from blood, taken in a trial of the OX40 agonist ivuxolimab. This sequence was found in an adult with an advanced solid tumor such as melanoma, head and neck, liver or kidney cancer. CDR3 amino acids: CASSHGTDTQYF. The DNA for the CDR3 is TGTGCCAGCAGCCACGGCACAGATACGCAGTATTTT.